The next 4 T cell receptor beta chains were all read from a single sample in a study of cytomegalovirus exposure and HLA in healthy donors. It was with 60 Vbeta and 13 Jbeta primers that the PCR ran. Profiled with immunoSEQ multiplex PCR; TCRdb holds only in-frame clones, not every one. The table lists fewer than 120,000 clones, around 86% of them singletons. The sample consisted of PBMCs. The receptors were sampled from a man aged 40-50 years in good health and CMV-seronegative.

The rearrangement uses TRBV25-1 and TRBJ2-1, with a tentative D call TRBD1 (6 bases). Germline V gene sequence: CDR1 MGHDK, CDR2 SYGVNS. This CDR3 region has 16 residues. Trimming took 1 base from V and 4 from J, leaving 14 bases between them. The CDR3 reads CASSEWGTGTYNEQFF. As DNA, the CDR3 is TGTGCCAGCAGTGAATGGGGAACAGGGACGTACAATGAGCAGTTCTTC.

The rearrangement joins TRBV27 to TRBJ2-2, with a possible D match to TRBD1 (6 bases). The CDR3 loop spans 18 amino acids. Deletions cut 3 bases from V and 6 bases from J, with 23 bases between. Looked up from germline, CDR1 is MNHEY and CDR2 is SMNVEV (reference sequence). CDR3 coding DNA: TGTGCCAGCAGTTTTACAGGGAATCCGGCTAGCCCCTCCGGGGAGCTGTTTTTT. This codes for CASSFTGNPASPSGELFF.

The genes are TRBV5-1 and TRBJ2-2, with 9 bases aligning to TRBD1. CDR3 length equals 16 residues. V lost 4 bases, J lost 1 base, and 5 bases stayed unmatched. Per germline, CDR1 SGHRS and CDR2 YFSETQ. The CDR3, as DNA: TGCGCCAGCAGCCACCGGGACAGGGTGAACACCGGGGAGCTGTTTTTT. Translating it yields CASSHRDRVNTGELFF.

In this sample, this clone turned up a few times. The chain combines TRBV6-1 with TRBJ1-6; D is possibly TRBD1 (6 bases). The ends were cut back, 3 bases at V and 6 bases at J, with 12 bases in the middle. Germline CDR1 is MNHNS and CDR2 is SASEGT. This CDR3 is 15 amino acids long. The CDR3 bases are TGTGCCAGCAGTGAGCAACAGGGAAGTAATTCACCCCTCCACTTT. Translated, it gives CASSEQQGSNSPLHF.